The 32 T cell receptor beta chains below were found in one sample sequenced in a study of blood T cell repertoires in COVID-19. Sequencing was performed with immunoSEQ multiplex PCR; in TCRdb, only in-frame clones are kept and a portion is missing. The data contain around 45,000 clones, about 89% of them singletons. The specimen sequenced was peripheral blood. Receptors were obtained from a man in his 70s with active COVID-19.

This sequence joins TRBV23-1 and TRBJ1-5, with 8 positions matching TRBD1. TRBV23-1 is known as an ORF, though its function is uncertain. V gave up 3 bases and J gave up 7 bases; unmatched junction bases: 11. The CDR3 covers 16 residues. CDR3 amino acids: CASSHPDLGQGQPQHF. In DNA, the CDR3 is TGCGCCAGCAGTCATCCCGACCTCGGACAGGGACAGCCCCAGCATTTT.

The chain employs TRBV19 and TRBJ2-1, with TRBD2 identical over 7 bases. Germline V gene sequence: CDR1 LNHDA, CDR2 SQIVND (reference sequence). The CDR3 runs 16 residues. Losses at the gene ends were 1 base for V and 5 bases for J; bases not matched to a gene: 8. CDR3 amino acids: CASSIGSGVTNNEQFF. The CDR3, as DNA: TGTGCCAGTAGTATAGGGAGCGGGGTGACGAACAATGAGCAGTTCTTC.

The genes are TRBV28 and TRBJ2-5, with D possibly matching TRBD1 (6 bases). V was pared by 4 bases and J by 2 bases, with 14 bases between. Germline CDR1 reads MDHEN; CDR2 reads SYDVKM. This CDR3 comprises 15 residues. CDR3 loop: CASSSPGTLQETQYF. The CDR3 coding sequence is TGTGCCAGCAGTTCTCCCGGGACACTACAAGAGACCCAGTACTTC. The whole variable domain, filled in from reference TRBV28 and TRBJ2-5, reads DVKVTQSSRYLVKRTGEKVFLECVQDMDHENMFWYRQDPGLGLRLIYFSYDVKMKEKGDIPEGYSVSREKKERFSLILESASTNQTSMYLCASSSPGTLQETQYFGPGTRLLVL.

The V call is TRBV18, the J call TRBJ1-1; D might be TRBD1 (5 bases). The V end was cut by 5 bases, the J end by 1 base, with 14 bases between. The germline gives CDR1 KGHSH, CDR2 LQKENI. The CDR3 extends over 15 amino acids. The CDR3 region has the DNA TGTGCCAGCTCAGGGAATTGGGGGGGGAACACTGAAGCTTTCTTT. It specifies CASSGNWGGNTEAFF.

This clone appeared a few times. The chain couples TRBV7-2 to TRBJ1-1; D perhaps matches TRBD1 (5 bases). V lost 6 bases, J lost 8 bases, and 25 bases lay in between. CDR3 size: 16 residues. The germline CDR1 and CDR2 sequences are SGHTA and FQGNSA. The CDR3 region is CASSLWYVGPSPEAFF. As DNA, the CDR3 is TGTGCCAGCAGTCTTTGGTACGTGGGGCCTTCTCCCGAAGCTTTCTTT.

This chain uses TRBV7-9 with TRBJ2-6, with 8 bases aligning to TRBD2. V trimming: 5 bases; J trimming: 2 bases; junction bases outside the gene matches: 2. Germline-derived CDR1 and CDR2 are SEHNR and FQNEAQ (reference sequence). The CDR3 is 15 amino acids. The CDR3 loop is CASSQAGAGANVLTF. The CDR3 DNA is TGTGCCAGCAGCCAAGCGGGAGCTGGGGCCAACGTCCTGACTTTC.

The chain carries TRBV30 and TRBJ2-3; a possible D gene is TRBD2 (5 bases). Between the trimmed V and J ends, which lost 0 bases and 3 bases, there was a span of 13 bases. This CDR3 has 15 amino acids. Germline values: CDR1 GTSNPN, CDR2 SVGIG (reference sequence). The CDR3 sequence: CAWSVPGGRTDTQYF. The CDR3 DNA sequence: TGTGCCTGGAGTGTCCCGGGTGGGAGAACAGATACGCAGTATTTT.

The chain links TRBV30 to TRBJ2-7; possibly TRBD1 for D (5 bases). This CDR3 has 13 amino acids. The germline V gene has CDR1 GTSNPN and CDR2 SVGIG (reference sequence). Trimming cost V 4 bases and J 5 bases, with 15 bases left between them. CDR3 protein: CAWNRVRADEQYF. In DNA, the CDR3 is TGTGCCTGGAATAGGGTCAGGGCGGACGAGCAGTACTTC.

The chain has TRBV6-5 and TRBJ2-1; weak D call: TRBD1 (5 bases). CDR3 size: 13 residues. With 6 bases removed from V and 4 bases from J, the gap between germline ends came to 10 bases. Germline V gene lookup returns CDR1 MNHEY and CDR2 SVGAGI. The CDR3 here is CASRLGDYNEQFF. Written as DNA, the CDR3 is TGTGCCAGCAGGTTAGGGGATTACAATGAGCAGTTCTTC.

The rearrangement links TRBV20-1 to TRBJ2-7, with 9 bases fitting TRBD1. J gave up 5 bases and V 3 bases, and 8 bases lay outside the gene matches. Looked up from germline, CDR1 is DFQATT and CDR2 is SNEGSKA (reference sequence). The CDR3 loop spans 14 amino acids. The CDR3 DNA is TGCAGTGCTAGTATTCCGACAGGGGGAGACGAGCAGTACTTC. It codes for CSASIPTGGDEQYF.

This chain links TRBV6-2 or TRBV6-3 with TRBJ1-3; the D is unclear. Trimming took off 5 bases at V and 4 bases at J, with 15 bases between the two ends. The CDR3 is 15 residues long. CDR1 is MNHEY, CDR2 SVGEGT, per germline. The CDR3 DNA reads as TGTGCCAGCAGTGTCGCGGGCCTGGGAGGAAACACCATATATTTT. Residues: CASSVAGLGGNTIYF.

The chain combines TRBV20-1 with TRBJ1-3; no definite D call. CDR3 size: 12 residues. Germline lookup yields CDR1 DFQATT and CDR2 SNEGSKA (reference sequence). V was cut by 3 bases and J by 8 bases, with 11 bases left in between. CDR3: CSASIAADTIYF. The DNA of the CDR3 is TGCAGTGCTAGTATCGCCGCAGACACCATATATTTT.

The rearrangement joins TRBV5-6 to TRBJ2-2, with 9 nucleotides matching TRBD1. CDR1 is SGHDT, CDR2 YYEEEE, per germline. After removal of 5 bases from V and 2 bases from J, the junction contained 7 bases not matched to a gene. The CDR3 sequence is 16 residues long. The CDR3 reads CASRQQGARNTGELFF. The CDR3 bases are TGTGCCAGCAGACAACAGGGGGCGAGAAACACCGGGGAGCTGTTTTTT.

The CDR3 nucleotides read TGTGCCAGCAGTAATTCAGGGGGCGGAGGCTACACCTTC. Amino acid sequence: CASSNSGGGGYTF. The V and J genes are TRBV12-3 or TRBV12-4 and TRBJ1-2; TRBD1 aligns across 8 bases. The trim removed 5 bases at V and 8 bases at J, leaving 7 bases unmatched. The CDR3 loop spans 13 amino acids.

A word on this clone: At the DNA level, this CDR3 is encoded by other sequences in the same sample as well. This chain links TRBV20-1 with TRBJ2-7; D remains ambiguous. The CDR3 runs 11 residues. Germline V lookup: CDR1 DFQATT, CDR2 SNEGSKA (reference sequence). Trimming removed 2 bases at V and 5 bases at J, with 7 bases between. CDR3 DNA: TGCAGTGCTAGAAGTGGCCACGAGCAGTACTTC. It codes for CSARSGHEQYF.

The gene calls are TRBV6-5 and TRBJ2-7; perhaps TRBD2 as D (7 bases). The CDR3 is 15 amino acids. The V and J ends lost 7 bases and 0 bases respectively, with 16 bases between them. Germline V gene sequence: CDR1 MNHEY, CDR2 SVGAGI. DNA for the CDR3: TGTGCCAGCAAAAACGGCGGGGGCCCCTCCTACGAGCAGTACTTC. It translates to CASKNGGGPSYEQYF.

This clone was found once. The chain couples TRBV2 to TRBJ1-5; no reliable D call. Trimming cost V 7 bases and J 4 bases, with 11 bases left between them. CDR1 is SNHLY and CDR2 is FYNNEI in the germline V gene. This CDR3 is 13 amino acids long. Written as DNA, the CDR3 is TGTGCCAGCACCCGGGAGGTGAATCAGCCCCAGCATTTT. Protein sequence: CASTREVNQPQHF.

The V and J genes are TRBV7-3 and TRBJ2-3; D perhaps matches TRBD1 (6 bases). Germline V CDR1 and CDR2: SGHTA, FQGTGA. V gave up 2 bases and J gave up 6 bases, with 12 bases separating them. The CDR3 spans 14 residues. The CDR3 region is CASSLGGRADTQYF. CDR3 sequence (DNA): TGTGCCAGCAGCTTAGGGGGCAGGGCGGATACGCAGTATTTT.

V and J are TRBV9 and TRBJ2-7; D not certain. The V and J ends lost 0 bases and 3 bases respectively, with 7 bases between them. The CDR3 is 13 amino acids. CDR1 is SGDLS and CDR2 is YYNGEE in the germline V gene. The CDR3 region is CASSVGLNYEQYF. The CDR3 DNA sequence: TGTGCCAGCAGCGTAGGGCTTAACTACGAGCAGTACTTC.

The chain combines TRBV5-4 with TRBJ2-7; the D gene is possibly TRBD2 (7 bases). Deletions cut 4 bases from V and 7 bases from J, with 24 bases between. Germline V gives CDR1 SGHNT, CDR2 YYREEE (reference sequence). The CDR3 consists of 16 residues. The CDR3, as DNA: TGTGCCAGCAGCCCCGGTGGGGGCGGGGGTGAGTGGGAGCAGTACTTC. It is translated as CASSPGGGGGEWEQYF. Full variable domain (missing parts from reference TRBV5-4 and TRBJ2-7): ETGVTQSPTHLIKTRGQQVTLRCSSQSGHNTVSWYQQALGQGPQFIFQYYREEENGRGNFPPRFSGLQFPNYSSELNVNALELDDSALYLCASSPGGGGGEWEQYFGPGTRLTVT.

V and J are TRBV5-1 and TRBJ1-1, with 7 bases aligning to TRBD1. Germline trimming cut 1 base from V and 4 bases from J; bases unmatched to any gene: 7. The germline V gene has CDR1 SGHRS and CDR2 YFSETQ. This CDR3 contains 15 residues. CDR3 sequence reads: CASSLQGGGGTEAFF. The CDR3 DNA reads TGCGCCAGCAGCTTGCAAGGGGGCGGCGGCACTGAAGCTTTCTTT.

The gene calls are TRBV20-1 and TRBJ2-7, with 9 positions matching TRBD1. Trimming cost V 3 bases and J 2 bases; bases outside gene matches: 11. The CDR3 sequence is 16 residues long. CDR1 is DFQATT, CDR2 SNEGSKA, per germline (reference sequence). The CDR3 here is CSASVPPDRGPYEQYF. DNA for the CDR3: TGCAGTGCTAGTGTCCCCCCGGACAGGGGCCCCTACGAGCAGTACTTC.

Here the CDR3 reads CAWTGGTGGAGELFF. CDR3 nucleotide sequence: TGTGCCTGGACTGGCGGGACAGGGGGGGCCGGGGAGCTGTTTTTT. The V call is TRBV30, the J call TRBJ2-2, with 11 nucleotides matching TRBD1. Per germline, CDR1 GTSNPN and CDR2 SVGIG (reference sequence). The CDR3 covers 15 residues. With V trimmed by 4 bases and J by 6 bases, 7 bases remained unmatched.

V gene TRBV2 combines with J gene TRBJ1-2; 7 bases match TRBD1. Germline V gene lookup returns CDR1 SNHLY and CDR2 FYNNEI. This CDR3 has 14 amino acids. Losses at the gene ends were 4 bases for V and 8 bases for J; bases not matched to a gene: 10. The CDR3 sequence: CASSGGTGEIGYTF. In DNA, the CDR3 is TGTGCCAGCAGTGGTGGAACAGGGGAAATCGGCTACACCTTC. The entire variable domain, with the rest obtained from reference TRBV2 and TRBJ1-2, is as follows: EPEVTQTPSHQVTQMGQEVILRCVPISNHLYFYWYRQILGQKVEFLVSFYNNEISEKSEIFDDQFSVERPDGSNFTLKIRSTKLEDSAMYFCASSGGTGEIGYTFGSGTRLTVV.

The chain links TRBV7-2 to TRBJ2-1, with 11 bases that match TRBD2. Germline V lookup: CDR1 SGHTA, CDR2 FQGNSA. The trim removed 5 bases at V and 9 bases at J, leaving 18 bases unmatched. The CDR3 covers 18 residues. The CDR3 sequence is CASSPAASKIAGGSEQFF. For the CDR3, the DNA is TGTGCCAGCAGCCCCGCTGCGTCTAAAATAGCGGGGGGGTCTGAGCAGTTCTTC.

The chain recombines TRBV20-1 with TRBJ2-3; the match to TRBD2 covers 9 bases. The germline CDR1 and CDR2 sequences are DFQATT and SNEGSKA (reference sequence). After removal of 3 bases from V and 2 bases from J, the junction contained 9 bases not matched to a gene. The CDR3 sequence is 16 residues long. The CDR3 loop is CSASGKAGGPTDTQYF. CDR3 coding DNA: TGCAGTGCTAGTGGGAAAGCGGGGGGCCCCACAGATACGCAGTATTTT.

The gene calls are TRBV5-1 and TRBJ2-5; 9 bases are a match to TRBD1. The CDR3 runs 14 residues. Trimming cost V 3 bases and J 5 bases; bases outside gene matches: 5. CDR1 is SGHRS and CDR2 is YFSETQ in the germline V gene. As DNA, the CDR3 is TGCGCCAGCAGCTCGGGACAGGGTGGCGAGACCCAGTACTTC. It specifies CASSSGQGGETQYF.

The chain links TRBV7-5 to TRBJ1-4. TRBV7-5 is a recognized pseudogene. This CDR3 has 13 residues. The CDR3, as DNA: TGTGCCAGAAGCGGGGGGTACGGTGAAAAACTGTTTTTT. Amino acids: CARSGGYGEKLFF.

The chain is built from TRBV7-8 and TRBJ2-5; 9 nucleotides align to TRBD1. Germline CDR1 reads SGHVS; CDR2 reads FQNEAQ. The V and J ends lost 4 bases and 4 bases, in that order; junction bases with no gene match: 7. CDR3 size: 15 residues. CDR3 nucleotide sequence: TGTGCCAGCAGCTCTGGGACAGGGAGGAGAGAGACCCAGTACTTC. Residues: CASSSGTGRRETQYF.

This clone was counted once. The chain employs TRBV3-1 (or the pseudogene TRBV3-2) and TRBJ2-7; TRBD2 aligns across 13 bases. The CDR3 is made up of 15 amino acids. CDR1 is LGHDT and CDR2 is YNNKEL in the germline V gene (reference sequence). The V gene end was trimmed by 4 bases and the J gene end by 2 bases; junction bases not matched to a gene: 2. The CDR3 protein is CASSLGLAGAYEQYF. The CDR3 coding sequence is TGTGCCAGCAGCCTCGGACTAGCGGGGGCCTACGAGCAGTACTTC.

This chain connects TRBV3-1 (or the pseudogene TRBV3-2) to TRBJ2-1, with a weak D call TRBD1 (6 bases). Per germline, CDR1 LGHDT and CDR2 YNNKEL (reference sequence). Trimming removed 1 base at V and 10 bases at J, with 14 bases between. This CDR3 is 14 amino acids long. CDR3 DNA sequence: TGTGCCAGCAGCCAAGGATACAGGGAATGGGAGCAGTTCTTC. This gives the protein CASSQGYREWEQFF.

The chain employs TRBV6-5 and TRBJ1-6; D is perhaps TRBD1 (5 bases). This CDR3 comprises 15 residues. The germline V gene encodes CDR1 MNHEY and CDR2 SVGAGI. V lost 8 bases and J lost 1, with 12 bases in between. This chain's CDR3 is CASLPGGSYNSPLHF. The CDR3 DNA sequence: TGTGCCAGCTTGCCCGGGGGTTCCTATAATTCACCCCTCCACTTT.